The text below deals with one T cell receptor (beta chain). Its antigen is not identified. Using RNA transcripts as the source, TCR beta CDR3 regions were amplified. Researchers ran a first-round RT-PCR on the TCR CDR3 using the HTBI primer set. TCRdb used MiXCR to reprocess the multiplex PCR reads, holding one entry per CDR3 protein. The sample has hundreds of thousands of distinct CDR3 sequences; just under 20% are singletons. This sample is drawn from a study of T cells in Graves' hyperthyroidism and ophthalmopathy. The wider study: Once the initial diagnosis was made, peripheral blood was obtained before any treatment. Study observations and caveats: In the analysis, a 13 V-J model separated ophthalmopathy from stable hyperthyroidism.

In germline, CDR1 is SQVTM, CDR2 ANQGSEA. V lost 7 bases to trimming and J lost 5 bases; unmatched junction nucleotides: 13. The CDR3 extends over 14 amino acids. Patients with ophthalmopathy all had a Clinical Activity Score of at least 3, a NOSPECS grade of at least 4 and duration under 3 months. J is TRBJ2-5 and V is TRBV29-1; 7 bases line up with TRBD2. The clonotype originates from a man aged 35 to 55 with Graves' ophthalmopathy. Sequencing was carried out using blood. The DNA of the CDR3 is TGCAGCGGGAAACAAGCGGGGTGGGGTGAGACCCAGTACTTC. Its translation: CSGKQAGWGETQYF.